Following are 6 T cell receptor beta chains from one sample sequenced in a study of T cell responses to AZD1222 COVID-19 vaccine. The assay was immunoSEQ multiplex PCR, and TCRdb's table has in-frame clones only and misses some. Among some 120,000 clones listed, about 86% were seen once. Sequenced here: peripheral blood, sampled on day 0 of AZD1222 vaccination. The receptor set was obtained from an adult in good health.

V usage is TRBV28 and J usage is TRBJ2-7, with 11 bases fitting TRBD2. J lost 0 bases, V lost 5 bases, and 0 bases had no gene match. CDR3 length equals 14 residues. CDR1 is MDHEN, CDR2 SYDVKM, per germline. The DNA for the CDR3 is TGTGCCAGCAGTCTAGCGGGGGGCTCCTACGAGCAGTACTTC. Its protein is CASSLAGGSYEQYF.

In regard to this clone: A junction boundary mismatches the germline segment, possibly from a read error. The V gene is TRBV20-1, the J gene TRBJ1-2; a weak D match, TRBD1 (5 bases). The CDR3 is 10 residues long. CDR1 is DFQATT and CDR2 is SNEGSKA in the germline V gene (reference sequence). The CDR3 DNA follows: TGCAGTGCTAGCGCTGGGAGGGGACCCTTC. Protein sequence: CSASAGRGPF.

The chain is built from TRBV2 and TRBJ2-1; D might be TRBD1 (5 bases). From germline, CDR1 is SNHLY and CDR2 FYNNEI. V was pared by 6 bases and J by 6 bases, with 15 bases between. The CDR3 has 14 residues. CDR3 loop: CASSGQQETNEQFF. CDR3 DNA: TGTGCCAGCAGCGGACAACAGGAGACCAATGAGCAGTTCTTC.

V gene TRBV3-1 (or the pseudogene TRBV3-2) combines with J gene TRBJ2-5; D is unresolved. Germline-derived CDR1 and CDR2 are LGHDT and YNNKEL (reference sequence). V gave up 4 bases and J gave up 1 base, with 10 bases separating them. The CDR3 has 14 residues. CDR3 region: CASSPSVRQETQYF. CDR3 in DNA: TGTGCCAGCAGCCCCTCGGTCCGCCAAGAGACCCAGTACTTC.

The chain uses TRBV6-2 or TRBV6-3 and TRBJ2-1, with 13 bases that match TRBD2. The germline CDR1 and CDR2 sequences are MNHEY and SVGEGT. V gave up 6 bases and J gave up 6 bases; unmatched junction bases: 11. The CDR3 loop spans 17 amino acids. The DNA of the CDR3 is TGTGCCAGCAGCCTTCGCCGACTAGCGGGGGGCCTCAATGAGCAGTTCTTC. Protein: CASSLRRLAGGLNEQFF.

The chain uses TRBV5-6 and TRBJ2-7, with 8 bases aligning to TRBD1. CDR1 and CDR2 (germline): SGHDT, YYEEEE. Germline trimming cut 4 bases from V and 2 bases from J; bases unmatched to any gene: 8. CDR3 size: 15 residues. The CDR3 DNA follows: TGTGCCAGCAGCGGAACCGGGACAGGTACCTACGAGCAGTACTTC. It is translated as CASSGTGTGTYEQYF.